The 14 T cell receptor beta chains below were found in one sample sequenced in a study of OX40 agonist ivuxolimab in advanced cancers. The method was immunoSEQ multiplex PCR; TCRdb's version includes in-frame clones alone and lacks a portion of them. The table shows some 40,000 clones, with approximately 82% occurring only once. Sample: CD4+ or CD8+ T cells sorted from blood, taken in a trial of the OX40 agonist ivuxolimab. Receptors originate from an adult with an advanced solid tumor such as melanoma, head and neck, liver or kidney cancer.

The sample holds a few counts of this clone. The chain combines TRBV11-2 with TRBJ2-5; the D gene is possibly TRBD2 (6 bases). The CDR3 has 13 residues. The germline V gene encodes CDR1 SGHAT and CDR2 FQNNGV. The ends were cut back, 7 bases at V and 4 bases at J, with 13 bases in the middle. Here the CDR3 DNA reads TGTGCCAGCACCCGACTAGACAGAGAGACCCAGTACTTC. This codes for CASTRLDRETQYF.

In this sample, this clone turned up a few times. This chain links TRBV5-4 with TRBJ2-1; TRBD1 agrees at 8 bases. The CDR3 consists of 17 residues. V was clipped by 4 bases and J by 7 bases; unmatched bases: 16. Per germline, CDR1 SGHNT and CDR2 YYREEE (reference sequence). The CDR3 sequence is CASSAGGMGGQVNEQFF. CDR3 nucleotide sequence: TGTGCCAGCAGCGCGGGCGGGATGGGGGGACAGGTGAATGAGCAGTTCTTC.

This rearrangement joins TRBV6-1 to TRBJ2-7; weak D call: TRBD1 (5 bases). This CDR3 has 12 amino acids. Germline V lookup: CDR1 MNHNS, CDR2 SASEGT. Trimming stripped 6 bases from V and 6 bases from J, with 12 bases between. DNA of the CDR3: TGTGCCAGCAGGGATGGGGCCGGCGAGCAGTACTTC. Translating gives CASRDGAGEQYF.

The V call is TRBV6-5, the J call TRBJ1-6; tentatively, D is TRBD1 (6 bases). There are 14 residues in the CDR3. In germline, CDR1 is MNHEY, CDR2 SVGAGI. Trimming stripped 0 bases from V and 9 bases from J, with 9 bases between. The CDR3: CASSYSRGLSPLHF. The CDR3 coding sequence is TGTGCCAGCAGTTACTCCCGGGGGCTTTCACCCCTCCACTTT.

The CDR3: CASSLGRGGRETQYF. The DNA of the CDR3 is TGTGCCAGCAGCTTAGGGCGGGGGGGCCGTGAGACCCAGTACTTC. This chain connects TRBV7-2 to TRBJ2-5; 9 bases are shared with TRBD2. The CDR3 length is 15 residues. The J segment lost 5 bases and the V segment lost 1 base, leaving 5 bases of the junction unmatched. Germline assignment: CDR1 SGHTA and CDR2 FQGNSA.

The V and J genes are TRBV14 and TRBJ2-3; 13 bases map to TRBD2. The germline V gene has CDR1 SGHDN and CDR2 FVKESK. The CDR3 has 18 residues. The J segment lost 0 bases and the V segment lost 2 bases, leaving 5 bases of the junction unmatched. In DNA, the CDR3 is TGTGCCAGCAGCCAAAGGACTAGCGGGGGAGCTAGCACAGATACGCAGTATTTT. It codes for CASSQRTSGGASTDTQYF.

This chain uses TRBV7-9 with TRBJ2-1, with D possibly being TRBD1 (6 bases). Germline CDR1 is SEHNR and CDR2 is FQNEAQ (reference sequence). This CDR3 is 14 amino acids long. The V gene lost 4 bases and the J gene lost 6 bases, with 13 bases spanning the gap. The DNA for the CDR3 is TGTGCCAGCAGCTCCACAGGGTACCTCAATGAGCAGTTCTTC. This translates into CASSSTGYLNEQFF.

The rearrangement joins TRBV6-1 to TRBJ1-5, with 7 bases that match TRBD1. Germline CDR1 MNHNS, CDR2 SASEGT. The CDR3 has 15 amino acids. V shed 0 bases and J 3 bases; nucleotides not matched to a gene: 2. As DNA, the CDR3 is TGTGCCAGCAGTGAAGCACAGGGGCACAATCAGCCCCAGCATTTT. It yields the protein CASSEAQGHNQPQHF.

The gene calls are TRBV2 and TRBJ2-1, with a weak D call TRBD2 (7 bases). V shed 2 bases and J shed 2 bases, with 16 bases lying between them. There are 17 residues in the CDR3. Germline V gives CDR1 SNHLY, CDR2 FYNNEI. CDR3 nucleotides: TGTGCCAGCAGTGAAATTATGAGGGGGACTACCTACAATGAGCAGTTCTTC. Its translation is CASSEIMRGTTYNEQFF. Complete variable domain (other parts from reference TRBV2 and TRBJ2-1): EPEVTQTPSHQVTQMGQEVILRCVPISNHLYFYWYRQILGQKVEFLVSFYNNEISEKSEIFDDQFSVERPDGSNFTLKIRSTKLEDSAMYFCASSEIMRGTTYNEQFFGPGTRLTVL.

This clone was seen a few times. This sequence joins TRBV15 and TRBJ2-1, with D perhaps matching TRBD2 (6 bases). Trimming shortened V by 6 bases and J by 8 bases, and 14 bases separated the two germline ends. From germline, CDR1 is LNHNV and CDR2 YYDKDF (reference sequence). CDR3 length equals 13 residues. The CDR3 region has the DNA TGTGCCACCAGACGGGAGTTCCCCCATGAGCAGTTCTTC. Residues: CATRREFPHEQFF.

In this sample, this clone turned up a few times. At one end, the junction sequence differs from germline, possibly due to a read error. The chain recombines TRBV10-3 with TRBJ1-1, with D possibly TRBD1 on 6 matching bases. Germline CDR1 ENHRY, CDR2 SYGVKD. The CDR3 contains 14 residues. The CDR3: CASSYPTDRTEAFF. In nucleotides, the CDR3 is TGTGCCAGCAGTTACCCTACGGACAGAACTGAAGCTTTCTTT.

CDR3 sequence (DNA): TGTGCCAGCAGCTTAGCAGGGACTACCGTTTACGAGCAGTACTTC. It translates to CASSLAGTTVYEQYF. V usage is TRBV11-1 and J usage is TRBJ2-7; 7 nucleotides agree with TRBD2. Germline CDR1 SGHAT, CDR2 FQDESV (reference sequence). The trim removed 0 bases at V and 4 bases at J, leaving 6 bases unmatched. The CDR3 covers 15 residues.

The V call is TRBV7-2, the J call TRBJ2-5; D possibly uses TRBD1 or TRBD2 (6 bases each). There are 16 residues in the CDR3. V was clipped by 5 bases and J by 0 bases, with 16 bases between them. Germline assignment: CDR1 SGHTA and CDR2 FQGNSA. CDR3 bases: TGTGCCAGCAGCCCCCCCCTGGGGGGCAACCAAGAGACCCAGTACTTC. Translated, it gives CASSPPLGGNQETQYF.

The chain recombines TRBV7-3 with TRBJ2-5; a possible D gene is TRBD2 (5 bases). CDR1 and CDR2 from the germline V gene are SGHTA and FQGTGA. The CDR3 spans 16 residues. Trimming removed 2 bases at V and 2 bases at J, with 15 bases between. The CDR3 spells CASSLGGQADQETQYF. CDR3 sequence (DNA): TGTGCCAGCAGCTTAGGAGGTCAGGCGGATCAAGAGACCCAGTACTTC.